Detailed here is one TCR beta chain. What it binds is unknown. The data originate from a study of CD8 T cell repertoires and HIV-1 epitope variants. Whole-study context: Separate wells received one of Twenty-five Gag or Nef variant peptides. An uncultured baseline aliquot held 1M T cells.

The CDR3 contains 17 residues. Germline CDR1 SGHRS, CDR2 YFSETQ. Trimming pared 0 bases from V and 2 bases from J, leaving 18 bases between. Sequencing of TCR beta CDR3 used immunoSEQ survey depth. Some clones are missing from TCRdb's copy, which holds only in-frame ones; the method was immunoSEQ multiplex PCR. This sample has roughly 4,800 clones, with about 67% found just once. The J gene is TRBJ2-7, the V gene TRBV5-1; tentatively, D is TRBD1 (5 bases). This clonotype was obtained from a male donor with HIV. Sequencing was performed on cultured CD8+ T cells derived from PBMCs. The CDR3 DNA reads as TGCGCCAGCAGCTTGGAGGCTGCTCCATGGGGCCCCTACGAGCAGTACTTC. This translates into CASSLEAAPWGPYEQYF.